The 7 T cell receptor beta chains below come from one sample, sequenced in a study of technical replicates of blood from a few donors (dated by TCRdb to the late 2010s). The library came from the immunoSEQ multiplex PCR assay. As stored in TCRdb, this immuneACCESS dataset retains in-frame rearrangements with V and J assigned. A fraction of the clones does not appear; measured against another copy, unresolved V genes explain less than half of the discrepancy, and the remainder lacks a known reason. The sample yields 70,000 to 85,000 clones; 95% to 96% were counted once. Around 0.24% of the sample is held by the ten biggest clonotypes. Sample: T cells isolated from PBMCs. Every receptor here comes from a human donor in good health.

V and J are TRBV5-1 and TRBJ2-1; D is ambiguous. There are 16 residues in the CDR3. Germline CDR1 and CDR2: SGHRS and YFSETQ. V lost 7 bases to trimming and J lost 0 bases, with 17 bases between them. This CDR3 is CASHRSDYSSYNEQFF. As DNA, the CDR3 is TGCGCCAGCCATAGGAGCGATTATAGCTCCTACAATGAGCAGTTCTTC.

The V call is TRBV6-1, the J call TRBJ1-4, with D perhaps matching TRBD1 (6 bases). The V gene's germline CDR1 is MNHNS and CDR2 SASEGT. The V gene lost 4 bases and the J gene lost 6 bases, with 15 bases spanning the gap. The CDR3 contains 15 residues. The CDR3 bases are TGTGCCAGCAGTGTATCAGGGGTGGGGGATGAAAAACTGTTTTTT. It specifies CASSVSGVGDEKLFF.

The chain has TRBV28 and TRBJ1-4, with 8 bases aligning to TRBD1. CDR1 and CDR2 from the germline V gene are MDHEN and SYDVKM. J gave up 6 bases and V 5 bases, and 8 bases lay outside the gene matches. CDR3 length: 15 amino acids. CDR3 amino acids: CASSLGQGGYEKLFF. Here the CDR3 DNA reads TGTGCCAGCAGTCTCGGACAGGGTGGTTATGAAAAACTGTTTTTT. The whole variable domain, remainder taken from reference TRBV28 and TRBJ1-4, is DVKVTQSSRYLVKRTGEKVFLECVQDMDHENMFWYRQDPGLGLRLIYFSYDVKMKEKGDIPEGYSVSREKKERFSLILESASTNQTSMYLCASSLGQGGYEKLFFGSGTQLSVL.

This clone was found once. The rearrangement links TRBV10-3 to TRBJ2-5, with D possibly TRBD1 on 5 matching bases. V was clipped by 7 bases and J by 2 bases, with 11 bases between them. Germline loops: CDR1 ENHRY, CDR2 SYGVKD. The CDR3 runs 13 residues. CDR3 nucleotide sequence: TGTGCCATCAAGGACACTTCACAAGAGACCCAGTACTTC. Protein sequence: CAIKDTSQETQYF.

CDR3 protein: CSAAGAETQYF. The CDR3 nucleotides read TGCAGTGCTGCAGGGGCCGAGACCCAGTACTTC. V and J are TRBV20-1 and TRBJ2-5, with D tentatively TRBD1 (6 bases). The germline V gene encodes CDR1 DFQATT and CDR2 SNEGSKA (reference sequence). This CDR3 is 11 amino acids long. V was clipped by 5 bases and J by 5 bases, with 9 bases between them.

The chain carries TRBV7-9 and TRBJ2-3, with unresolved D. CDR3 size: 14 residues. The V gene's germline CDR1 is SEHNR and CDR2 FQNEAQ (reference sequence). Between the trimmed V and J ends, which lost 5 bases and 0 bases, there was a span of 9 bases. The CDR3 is CASSPVSSTDTQYF. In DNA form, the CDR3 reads TGTGCCAGCAGCCCGGTGTCTAGCACAGATACGCAGTATTTT.

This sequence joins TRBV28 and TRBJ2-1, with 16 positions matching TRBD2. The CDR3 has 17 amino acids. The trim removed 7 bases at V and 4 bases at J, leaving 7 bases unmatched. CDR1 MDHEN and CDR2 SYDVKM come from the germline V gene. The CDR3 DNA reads TGTGCCAGCAAGGGACTAGCGGGAGGGCGAGGGTACAATGAGCAGTTCTTC. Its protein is CASKGLAGGRGYNEQFF.